Sequencing of this TCR beta chain was carried out in a study of CD8+ T cells in alopecia areata. Study in general: Treatment ran 6 to 18 months, with 6 months of follow-up afterward.

Investigators isolated RNA and reverse transcribed it into cDNA to act as the sequencing template. The data were produced by immunoSEQ multiplex PCR, yet TCRdb's version contains in-frame clones alone and is incomplete. The sample carries 150,000 to 200,000 clones, 60% to 75% recorded once. General study results and limits: More clonal than normal scalp was lesional scalp, particularly alopecia totalis/universalis. Because of a solitary nonresponder, the connection of baseline CD8+ expansion to response stays uncertain.

The treatment: oral pan-JAK inhibitor, 5-10 mg twice daily. Sorting separated CD4+ and CD8+ T cells out of PBMCs. A word on this clone: Its antigen is as yet unknown.

The sequence was collected from a human donor with alopecia areata. The sequences come from CD4+ T cells sorted from blood, collected at week 24, from a patient treated with tofacitinib.

The CDR3 reads CASSLVGTVNEQFF. The CDR3 DNA reads as TGTGCCAGCAGCTTAGTGGGGACAGTCAATGAGCAGTTCTTC. V usage is TRBV7-9 and J usage is TRBJ2-1, with TRBD1 identical over 7 bases. This CDR3 spans 14 amino acids. Losses at the gene ends were 1 base for V and 6 bases for J; bases not matched to a gene: 3. Germline-derived CDR1 and CDR2 are SEHNR and FQNEAQ (reference sequence).